The 5 T cell receptor beta chains reported below all come from one sample, sequenced in a study of identical twins. TCRdb reanalysed the 5' RACE reads using MiXCR and keeps one entry per CDR3 protein. Of some 790,000 distinct CDR3 sequences in the sample, roughly 20% are singletons; the top ten hold around 13%. The same data also went into a second study, on T cells expressing NK-cell markers.

Sequencing was performed on PBMCs. These receptors originate from a woman younger than 35 in good health.

In its sample, this clonotype was seen once. The chain joins TRBV6-5 to TRBJ1-2; the D gene is possibly TRBD1 (6 bases). Germline CDR1 is MNHEY and CDR2 is SVGAGI. Trimming removed 0 bases at V and 4 bases at J, with 12 bases between. CDR3 length equals 15 residues. CDR3 DNA sequence: TGTGCCAGCAGTTACTCCAGGGGAACGTCCTATGGCTACACCTTC. Protein product: CASSYSRGTSYGYTF.

This clonotype was seen a few times. The chain has TRBV25-1 and TRBJ2-1, with TRBD1 matching over 9 bases. The CDR3 contains 12 residues. The ends lost 7 bases at V and 6 bases at J; junction bases unmatched: 1. Germline-derived CDR1 and CDR2 are MGHDK and SYGVNS. The CDR3 region is CASTTGGNEQFF. The CDR3 DNA follows: TGTGCCAGCACGACAGGGGGCAATGAGCAGTTCTTC. Using reference TRBV25-1 and TRBJ2-1 for the parts outside the CDR3, the full variable domain is EADIYQTPRYLVIGTGKKITLECSQTMGHDKMYWYQQDPGMELHLIHYSYGVNSTEKGDLSSESTVSRIRTEHFPLTLESARPSHTSQYLCASTTGGNEQFFGPGTRLTVL.

This clonotype showed up just a few times. The J gene is TRBJ2-7, the V gene TRBV6-1; D is undetermined. The CDR3 consists of 14 residues. V lost 6 bases to trimming and J lost 2 bases, with 14 bases between them. The germline V gene encodes CDR1 MNHNS and CDR2 SASEGT. CDR3 amino acids: CASSLLTDTYEQYF. The CDR3 DNA sequence: TGTGCCAGCAGCCTCCTGACGGATACCTACGAGCAGTACTTC.

The chain uses TRBV27 and TRBJ2-3; D might be TRBD2 (5 bases). Trimming removed 3 bases from V and 2 bases from J, with 18 bases in between. This CDR3 is 17 amino acids long. CDR1 is MNHEY and CDR2 is SMNVEV in the germline V gene (reference sequence). CDR3 region: CASSFRSARRDTDTQYF. The CDR3 nucleotides are TGTGCCAGCAGTTTCAGGTCTGCGCGCCGGGACACAGATACGCAGTATTTT.

The V and J genes are TRBV20-1 and TRBJ2-1, with 14 nucleotides matching TRBD2. Germline values: CDR1 DFQATT, CDR2 SNEGSKA (reference sequence). After removal of 2 bases from V and 4 bases from J, the junction contained 7 bases not matched to a gene. This CDR3 comprises 17 residues. CDR3 in DNA: TGCAGTGCTAGATTCCAGACTAGCGGGAGGGGATACAATGAGCAGTTCTTC. The encoded protein is CSARFQTSGRGYNEQFF.